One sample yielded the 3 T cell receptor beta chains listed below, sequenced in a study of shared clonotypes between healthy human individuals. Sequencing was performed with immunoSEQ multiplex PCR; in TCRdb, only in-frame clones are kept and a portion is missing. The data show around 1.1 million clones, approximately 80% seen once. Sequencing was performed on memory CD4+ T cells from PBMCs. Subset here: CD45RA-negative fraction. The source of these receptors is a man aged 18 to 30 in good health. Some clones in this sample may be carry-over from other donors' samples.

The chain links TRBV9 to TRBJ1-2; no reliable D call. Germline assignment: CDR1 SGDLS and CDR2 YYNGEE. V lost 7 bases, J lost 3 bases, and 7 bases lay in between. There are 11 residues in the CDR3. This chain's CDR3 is CASERDYGYTF. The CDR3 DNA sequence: TGTGCCAGCGAGAGGGACTATGGCTACACCTTC.

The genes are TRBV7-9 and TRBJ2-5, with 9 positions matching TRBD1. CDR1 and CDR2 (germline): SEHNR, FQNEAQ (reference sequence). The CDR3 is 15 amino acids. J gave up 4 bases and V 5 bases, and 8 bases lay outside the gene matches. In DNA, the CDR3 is TGTGCCAGCAGCGACGGACAGGGGCTAACAGAGACCCAGTACTTC. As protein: CASSDGQGLTETQYF.

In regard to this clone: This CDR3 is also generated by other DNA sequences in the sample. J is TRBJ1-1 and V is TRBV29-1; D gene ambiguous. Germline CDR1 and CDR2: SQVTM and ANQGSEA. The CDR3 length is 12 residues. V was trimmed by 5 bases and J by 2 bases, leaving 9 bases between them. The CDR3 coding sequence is TGCAGCGTTAGGCCCGGAAACACTGAAGCTTTCTTT. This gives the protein CSVRPGNTEAFF.